The 32 T cell receptor beta chains listed next were all sequenced from one sample in a study of cytomegalovirus exposure and HLA in healthy donors. PCR amplification relied on 60 Vbeta primers (plus 13 Jbeta primers). Only in-frame clones appear in the TCRdb table, and some are missing; sequencing was by immunoSEQ multiplex PCR. The data show over 85,000 clones, roughly two thirds seen once. The sample consisted of PBMCs. The receptors here all came from a female donor in good health and CMV-seronegative.

As to this clone: The sample has other DNA sequences that encode this CDR3 too. The chain uses TRBV13 and TRBJ2-7; 7 bases align to TRBD2. Trimming took 5 bases from V and 7 from J; bases not matched to a gene: 17. There are 16 residues in the CDR3. CDR1 and CDR2 (germline): PRHDT, FYEKMQ (reference sequence). The DNA for the CDR3 is TGTGCCAGCAGCACTTTTGTGGGGGGAGGGAACTATGAGCAGTACTTC. Its translation is CASSTFVGGGNYEQYF.

In this sample, this clone turned up a few times. CDR3 in DNA: TGTGCCAGCAGCCCGAGTGCAGGGGATCGGACTGAAGCTTTCTTT. Its translation: CASSPSAGDRTEAFF. The V gene is TRBV7-3, the J gene TRBJ1-1, with a weak D call TRBD1 (6 bases). CDR3 length: 15 amino acids. In germline, CDR1 is SGHTA, CDR2 FQGTGA. The V end lost 5 bases, the J end lost 5 bases, and 18 bases lay between the germline ends.

This chain links TRBV5-1 with TRBJ2-3; 9 bases line up with TRBD2. The CDR3 is made up of 18 amino acids. Germline lookup yields CDR1 SGHRS and CDR2 YFSETQ. Trimming removed 0 bases from V and 3 bases from J; junction bases left unmatched: 11. DNA of the CDR3: TGCGCCAGCAGCTTGGCCCCTAGTAGCGGGAGACGAACAGATACGCAGTATTTT. This gives the protein CASSLAPSSGRRTDTQYF.

V and J are TRBV30 and TRBJ1-3; D uncertain. The germline V gene has CDR1 GTSNPN and CDR2 SVGIG (reference sequence). Deletions cut 0 bases from V and 3 bases from J, with 6 bases between. The CDR3 length is 13 residues. This CDR3 reads CAWSVSGGNTIYF. The CDR3 region has the DNA TGTGCCTGGAGTGTAAGCGGTGGAAACACCATATATTTT.

The V and J genes are TRBV6-5 and TRBJ1-6; 9 nucleotides match TRBD1. The CDR3 is made up of 14 amino acids. Germline CDR1 and CDR2: MNHEY and SVGAGI. With 5 bases clipped from V and 9 bases from J, the junction kept 5 bases outside the gene matches. CDR3 in amino acids: CASSGGTGSSPLHF. The CDR3 DNA sequence: TGTGCCAGCAGTGGCGGGACAGGGAGTTCACCCCTCCACTTT.

V gene TRBV2 combines with J gene TRBJ2-5, with 16 positions matching TRBD2. This CDR3 comprises 17 residues. V trimming: 7 bases; J trimming: 4 bases; junction bases outside the gene matches: 9. Germline V gene lookup returns CDR1 SNHLY and CDR2 FYNNEI. In nucleotides, the CDR3 is TGTGCCAGCACCAGGGGACTAGCGGGGGGGCGGCCAGAGACCCAGTACTTC. Its protein product is CASTRGLAGGRPETQYF.

This clone has a handful of counts. V gene TRBV7-2 combines with J gene TRBJ2-7; 8 bases map to TRBD2. The germline V gene encodes CDR1 SGHTA and CDR2 FQGNSA. V dropped 4 bases and J dropped 12; count of bases not matched to a gene: 14. The CDR3 totals 14 residues. CDR3 in amino acids: CASSSLIGGTSLYF. CDR3 nucleotides: TGTGCCAGCAGCTCCCTCATAGGCGGGACTAGTTTGTACTTC.

In its sample, this clone was seen a few times. The J gene is TRBJ2-1, the V gene TRBV28, with TRBD2 identical over 12 bases. The CDR3 length is 14 residues. The V segment lost 5 bases and the J segment 10 bases; nucleotides outside the gene matches: 6. Germline CDR1 is MDHEN and CDR2 is SYDVKM. CDR3 nucleotides: TGTGCCAGCAGTCCGACCGGACTAGCGGGAGAGCAGTTCTTC. It yields the protein CASSPTGLAGEQFF.

The V and J genes are TRBV4-1 and TRBJ2-3; no reliable D call. Trimming removed 3 bases from V and 4 bases from J, with 11 bases in between. This CDR3 has 14 amino acids. Germline CDR1 reads MGHRA; CDR2 reads YSYEKL. CDR3 nucleotides: TGCGCCAGCAGCCACGAGTGGAGCCCAGATACGCAGTATTTT. Protein sequence: CASSHEWSPDTQYF.

The V call is TRBV30, the J call TRBJ2-7; 9 bases agree with TRBD1. The CDR3 contains 14 residues. Trimming cost V 4 bases and J 1 base; bases outside gene matches: 5. In germline, CDR1 is GTSNPN, CDR2 SVGIG (reference sequence). The CDR3 spells CAWIPDRGSYEQYF. The CDR3 DNA is TGTGCCTGGATACCGGACAGGGGTTCCTACGAGCAGTACTTC.

The gene calls are TRBV6-5 and TRBJ1-4; the D is unclear. Between the trimmed V and J ends, which lost 6 bases and 7 bases, there was a span of 15 bases. CDR3 size: 14 residues. The germline V gene encodes CDR1 MNHEY and CDR2 SVGAGI. The CDR3 region is CASRPSWATEKLFF. The CDR3 DNA sequence: TGTGCCAGCAGACCCTCCTGGGCCACTGAAAAACTGTTTTTT.

This chain joins TRBV18 and TRBJ1-2; no clear D gene. This CDR3 comprises 13 residues. Germline CDR1 reads KGHSH; CDR2 reads LQKENI. V was clipped by 2 bases and J by 3 bases, with 7 bases between them. The CDR3 sequence is CASSPGQDYGYTF. The CDR3 DNA sequence: TGTGCCAGCTCACCAGGCCAGGACTATGGCTACACCTTC.

The CDR3 region has the DNA TGTGCCAGTAGAGGACAGGGTGATCAGCCCCAGCATTTT. This gives the protein CASRGQGDQPQHF. This chain connects TRBV19 to TRBJ1-5; TRBD1 matches at 8 bases. The CDR3 is 13 residues long. Germline lookup yields CDR1 LNHDA and CDR2 SQIVND (reference sequence). The V gene end was trimmed by 6 bases and the J gene end by 5 bases; junction bases not matched to a gene: 3.

This clone was detected a few times. The chain links TRBV19 to TRBJ1-5; D ambiguous. Trimming left V 5 bases short and J 7 bases short, with 9 bases between. CDR3 length equals 12 residues. Germline CDR1 and CDR2: LNHDA and SQIVND (reference sequence). The CDR3 loop is CASSALQQPQHF. For the CDR3, the DNA is TGTGCCAGTAGTGCCTTACAGCAGCCCCAGCATTTT.

The chain uses TRBV2 and TRBJ2-2; D might be TRBD1 (5 bases). The CDR3 spans 14 residues. In germline, CDR1 is SNHLY, CDR2 FYNNEI. Trimming removed 3 bases from V and 6 bases from J, with 11 bases in between. The CDR3 spells CASSDVGAAGELFF. The CDR3 DNA sequence: TGTGCCAGCAGTGATGTAGGGGCAGCCGGGGAGCTGTTTTTT.

This chain links TRBV7-2 with TRBJ1-5; maybe TRBD1 (5 bases). Trimming shortened V by 3 bases and J by 1 base, and 16 bases separated the two germline ends. Per germline, CDR1 SGHTA and CDR2 FQGNSA. CDR3 length equals 17 residues. CDR3 sequence (DNA): TGTGCCAGCAGCTTGGCCGCGGGGGGTAACAGCAATCAGCCCCAGCATTTT. Its protein is CASSLAAGGNSNQPQHF.

This chain uses TRBV29-1 with TRBJ2-1; the D gene is possibly TRBD2 (6 bases). The germline gives CDR1 SQVTM, CDR2 ANQGSEA. V shed 1 base and J shed 7 bases, with 14 bases lying between them. CDR3 length equals 14 residues. CDR3 region: CSVEADLAPNEQFF. The CDR3, as DNA: TGCAGCGTTGAAGCCGATCTAGCGCCGAATGAGCAGTTCTTC.

This clone was counted at least ten times. The chain uses TRBV6-1 and TRBJ2-2, with D possibly TRBD2 on 6 matching bases. Trimming left V 8 bases short and J 3 bases short, with 13 bases between. The CDR3 sequence is 14 residues long. In germline, CDR1 is MNHNS, CDR2 SASEGT. The CDR3 DNA is TGTGCCAGCGCGGAAGGGGAGGACACCGGGGAGCTGTTTTTT. Its protein product is CASAEGEDTGELFF.

V gene TRBV28 combines with J gene TRBJ1-2; tentative D call: TRBD1 (6 bases). Trimming took 1 base from V and 5 from J, leaving 8 bases between them. The CDR3 loop spans 13 amino acids. Germline lookup yields CDR1 MDHEN and CDR2 SYDVKM. CDR3 nucleotide sequence: TGTGCCAGCAGTTTATTTACAGGGTATGGCTACACCTTC. Translated, it gives CASSLFTGYGYTF.

This clone was detected once. The rearrangement joins TRBV5-8 to TRBJ2-1; 9 bases line up with TRBD2. Germline CDR1 and CDR2: SGHTS and YDEGEE. V gave up 1 base and J gave up 13 bases; unmatched junction bases: 3. The length of the CDR3 is 12 residues. CDR3 residues: CASSLRRGGQFF. DNA for the CDR3: TGTGCCAGCAGCTTGAGGCGGGGGGGACAGTTCTTC.

The rearrangement uses TRBV6-5 and TRBJ2-7; D is possibly TRBD1 (7 bases). V lost 5 bases, J lost 6 bases, and 17 bases lay in between. The CDR3 sequence is 14 residues long. Germline V gene sequence: CDR1 MNHEY, CDR2 SVGAGI. DNA of the CDR3: TGTGCCAGCAGTAAAAGGTCAGGGGGAGGCGAGCAGTACTTC. It specifies CASSKRSGGGEQYF.

The J gene is TRBJ2-5, the V gene TRBV28, with 9 positions matching TRBD1. V was pared by 4 bases and J by 4 bases, with 10 bases of the junction left unmatched. The CDR3 has 16 residues. Germline loops: CDR1 MDHEN, CDR2 SYDVKM. This CDR3 is CASSSEQGALGETQYF. DNA of the CDR3: TGTGCCAGCAGTTCAGAACAGGGGGCTCTTGGAGAGACCCAGTACTTC.

V is TRBV19 and J is TRBJ1-4; D ambiguous. CDR3 length: 19 residues. V shed 2 bases and J shed 8 bases, with 27 bases lying between them. The V gene's germline CDR1 is LNHDA and CDR2 SQIVND (reference sequence). The CDR3 here is CASSIRFGKREDVEEKLFF. The DNA for the CDR3 is TGTGCCAGTAGTATAAGATTTGGAAAGAGGGAGGATGTCGAAGAAAAACTGTTTTTT.

This clone was seen more than once but under ten times. The chain uses TRBV28 and TRBJ1-1, with TRBD1 identical over 8 bases. This CDR3 spans 12 amino acids. V shed 7 bases, J shed 12 bases, and the junction held 10 bases outside the gene matches. The V gene's germline CDR1 is MDHEN and CDR2 SYDVKM. The CDR3 bases are TGTGCCAGCACCTTACTTGGACAGGGAACTTTCTTT. As protein: CASTLLGQGTFF.

The genes are TRBV15 and TRBJ2-5; 12 bases are a match to TRBD2. The trim removed 0 bases at V and 5 bases at J, leaving 7 bases unmatched. The germline V gene encodes CDR1 LNHNV and CDR2 YYDKDF (reference sequence). The CDR3 runs 17 residues. CDR3 nucleotides: TGTGCCACCAGCAGAGATCTCGGACTAGCGGGGTTGGAGACCCAGTACTTC. It is translated as CATSRDLGLAGLETQYF.

The rearrangement links TRBV25-1 to TRBJ1-1; TRBD1 matches at 8 bases. V was pared by 4 bases and J by 6 bases, with 16 bases of the junction left unmatched. The CDR3 covers 17 residues. Germline CDR1 MGHDK, CDR2 SYGVNS. This CDR3 is CASSARPDRGRFSEAFF. The CDR3 DNA sequence: TGTGCCAGCAGTGCTCGCCCCGACAGGGGAAGGTTCTCTGAAGCTTTCTTT.

The CDR3 DNA sequence: TGCGCCAGCAGCTTCAGGGTCGGAGCTATGGATACGCAGTATTTT. Translating it yields CASSFRVGAMDTQYF. This chain uses TRBV5-1 with TRBJ2-3; D possibly corresponds to TRBD1 (5 bases). CDR1 and CDR2 from the germline V gene are SGHRS and YFSETQ. The CDR3 sequence is 15 residues long. V shed 2 bases and J shed 6 bases, with 16 bases lying between them.

This clone was picked up one time. Additional DNA sequences in this sample encode the identical CDR3. The chain couples TRBV9 to TRBJ2-2; unclear D gene. Trimming left V 2 bases short and J 5 bases short, with 7 bases between. The CDR3 has 13 amino acids. Germline loops: CDR1 SGDLS, CDR2 YYNGEE. CDR3 bases: TGTGCCAGCAGCGTGGTAGTAACCGGGGAGCTGTTTTTT. Its protein is CASSVVVTGELFF.

The V call is TRBV5-4, the J call TRBJ1-2; TRBD1 aligns across 7 bases. Germline values: CDR1 SGHNT, CDR2 YYREEE (reference sequence). CDR3 length equals 15 residues. Unmatched junction bases numbered 8, after V lost 2 bases and J lost 4 bases. This CDR3 is CASSLGGGSGYGYTF. The CDR3 DNA follows: TGTGCCAGCAGCTTAGGGGGCGGTTCAGGCTATGGCTACACCTTC.

The chain uses TRBV29-1 and TRBJ1-2; 8 nucleotides match TRBD1. The trim removed 0 bases at V and 3 bases at J, leaving 3 bases unmatched. CDR3 length: 14 residues. Looked up from germline, CDR1 is SQVTM and CDR2 is ANQGSEA. Here the CDR3 reads CSVEEGQGYYGYTF. The DNA for the CDR3 is TGCAGCGTTGAAGAAGGACAGGGATACTATGGCTACACCTTC.

The V and J genes are TRBV11-2 and TRBJ2-2; possible D gene TRBD2, 5 bases. The CDR3 has 14 residues. Germline V gives CDR1 SGHAT, CDR2 FQNNGV. V gave up 1 base and J gave up 3 bases, with 6 bases separating them. CDR3 sequence (DNA): TGTGCCAGCAGCTTAGCGAGGGACACCGGGGAGCTGTTTTTT. It codes for CASSLARDTGELFF. Together with reference TRBV11-2 and TRBJ2-2, the CDR3 gives the full variable domain: EAGVAQSPRYKIIEKRQSVAFWCNPISGHATLYWYQQILGQGPKLLIQFQNNGVVDDSQLPKDRFSAERLKGVDSTLKIQPAKLEDSAVYLCASSLARDTGELFFGEGSRLTVL.

V gene TRBV25-1 combines with J gene TRBJ1-3; D is undetermined. Germline assignment: CDR1 MGHDK and CDR2 SYGVNS. This CDR3 has 11 residues. The V gene lost 8 bases and the J gene lost 4 bases, with 6 bases spanning the gap. CDR3 amino acids: CASHKGNTIYF. DNA of the CDR3: TGTGCCAGCCACAAGGGAAACACCATATATTTT.